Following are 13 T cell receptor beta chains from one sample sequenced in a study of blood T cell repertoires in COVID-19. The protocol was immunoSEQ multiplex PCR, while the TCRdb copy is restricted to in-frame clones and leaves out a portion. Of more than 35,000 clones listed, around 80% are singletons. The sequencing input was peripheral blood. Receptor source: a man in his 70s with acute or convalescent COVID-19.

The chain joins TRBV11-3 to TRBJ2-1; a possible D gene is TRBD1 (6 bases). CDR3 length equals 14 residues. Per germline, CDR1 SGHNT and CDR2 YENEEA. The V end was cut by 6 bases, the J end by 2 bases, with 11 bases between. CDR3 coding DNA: TGTGCCAGCAGTGAACAGGGAACCTACAATGAGCAGTTCTTC. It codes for CASSEQGTYNEQFF.

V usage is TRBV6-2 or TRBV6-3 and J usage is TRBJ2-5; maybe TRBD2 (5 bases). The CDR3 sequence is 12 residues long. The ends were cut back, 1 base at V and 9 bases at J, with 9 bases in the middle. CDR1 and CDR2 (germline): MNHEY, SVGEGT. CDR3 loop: CASSYYQEAQYF. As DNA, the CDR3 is TGTGCCAGCAGTTACTACCAGGAGGCCCAGTACTTC.

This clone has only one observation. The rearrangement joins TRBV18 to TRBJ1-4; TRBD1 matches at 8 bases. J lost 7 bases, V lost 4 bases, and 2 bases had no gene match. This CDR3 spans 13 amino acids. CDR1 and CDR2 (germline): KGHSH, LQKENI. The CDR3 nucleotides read TGTGCCAGCTCACTGGGACAGGTTGAAAAACTGTTTTTT. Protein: CASSLGQVEKLFF.

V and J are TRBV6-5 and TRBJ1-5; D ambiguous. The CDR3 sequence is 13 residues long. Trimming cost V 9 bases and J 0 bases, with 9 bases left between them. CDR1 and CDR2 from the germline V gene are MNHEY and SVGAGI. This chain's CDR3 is CASVLNSNQPQHF. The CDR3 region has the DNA TGTGCCAGTGTCCTAAATAGCAATCAGCCCCAGCATTTT.

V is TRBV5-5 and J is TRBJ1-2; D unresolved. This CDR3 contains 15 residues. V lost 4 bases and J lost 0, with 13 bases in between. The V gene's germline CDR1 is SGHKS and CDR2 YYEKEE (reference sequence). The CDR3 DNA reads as TGTGCCAGCAGCGTCGTTTGGCAGTCTAACTATGGCTACACCTTC. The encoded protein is CASSVVWQSNYGYTF. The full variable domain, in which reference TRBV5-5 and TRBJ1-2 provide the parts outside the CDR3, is DAGVTQSPTHLIKTRGQQVTLRCSPISGHKSVSWYQQVLGQGPQFIFQYYEKEERGRGNFPDRFSARQFPNYSSELNVNALLLGDSALYLCASSVVWQSNYGYTFGSGTRLTVV.

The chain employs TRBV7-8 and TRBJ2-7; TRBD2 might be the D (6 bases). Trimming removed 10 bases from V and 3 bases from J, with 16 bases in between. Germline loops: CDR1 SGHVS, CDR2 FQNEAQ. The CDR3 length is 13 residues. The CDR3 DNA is TGTGCCACGAAATCGGGACTGAACTACGAGCAGTACTTC. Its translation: CATKSGLNYEQYF.

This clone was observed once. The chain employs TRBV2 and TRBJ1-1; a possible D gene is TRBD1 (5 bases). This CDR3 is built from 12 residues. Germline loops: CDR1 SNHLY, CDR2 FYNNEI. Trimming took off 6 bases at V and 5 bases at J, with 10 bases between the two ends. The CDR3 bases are TGTGCCAGCAGGCCGGGACTGACTGAAGCTTTCTTT. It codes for CASRPGLTEAFF.

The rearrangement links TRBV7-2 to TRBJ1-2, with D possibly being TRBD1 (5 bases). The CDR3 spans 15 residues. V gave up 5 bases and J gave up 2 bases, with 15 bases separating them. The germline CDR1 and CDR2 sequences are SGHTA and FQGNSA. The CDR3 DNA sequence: TGTGCCAGCAGCCCCCGGGGGGGTCCAAACTATGGCTACACCTTC. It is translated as CASSPRGGPNYGYTF.

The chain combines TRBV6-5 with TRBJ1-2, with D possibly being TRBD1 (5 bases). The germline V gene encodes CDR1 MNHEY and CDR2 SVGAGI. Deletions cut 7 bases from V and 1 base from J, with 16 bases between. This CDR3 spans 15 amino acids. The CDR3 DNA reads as TGTGCCAGCACCCCGGCGGGGCATATTAACTATGGCTACACCTTC. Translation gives CASTPAGHINYGYTF.

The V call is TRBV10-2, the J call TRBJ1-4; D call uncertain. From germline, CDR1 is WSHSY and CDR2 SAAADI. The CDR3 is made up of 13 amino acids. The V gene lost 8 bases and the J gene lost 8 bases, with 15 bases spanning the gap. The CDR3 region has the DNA TGCGCCAGCTCGGGCCAGCGAGGGGAAAAACTGTTTTTT. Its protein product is CASSGQRGEKLFF.

The CDR3: CASSFNGGGTDTQYF. Written as DNA, the CDR3 is TGTGCCAGCAGCTTTAACGGGGGAGGCACAGATACGCAGTATTTT. The chain links TRBV11-2 to TRBJ2-3; D possibly corresponds to TRBD2 (6 bases). The ends were cut back, 3 bases at V and 1 base at J, with 11 bases in the middle. The CDR3 length is 15 residues. Germline assignment: CDR1 SGHAT and CDR2 FQNNGV.

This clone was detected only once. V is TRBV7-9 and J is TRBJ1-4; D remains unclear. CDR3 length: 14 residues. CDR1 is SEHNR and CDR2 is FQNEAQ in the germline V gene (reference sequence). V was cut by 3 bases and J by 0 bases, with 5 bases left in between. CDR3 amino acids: CASSLTPTNEKLFF. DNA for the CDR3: TGTGCCAGCAGCTTGACACCAACTAATGAAAAACTGTTTTTT.

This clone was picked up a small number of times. DNA of the CDR3: TGTGCCAGCAGTGCGTGGGGAACACGAGCGGCCTACGAGCAGTACTTC. Protein: CASSAWGTRAAYEQYF. The chain links TRBV2 to TRBJ2-7; possible D gene TRBD2, 5 bases. This CDR3 is 16 amino acids long. The germline CDR1 and CDR2 sequences are SNHLY and FYNNEI. V lost 4 bases and J 2 bases, leaving 18 bases between the germline ends.